Listed below are T cell receptor beta chains from one sample, sequenced in a study of T cells in Graves' hyperthyroidism and ophthalmopathy. One entry per CDR3 protein results from TCRdb running MiXCR on the multiplex PCR reads. Among a few hundred thousand distinct CDR3 sequences listed, more than 45% were seen once. What was sequenced was peripheral blood or thyroid tissue (not recorded which). Receptors were obtained from a woman between 18 and 29 years old with Graves' hyperthyroidism. Both conserved end residues are part of each CDR3. Each record gives: D gene, CDR3 length, J gene, clone size, V gene, CDR3 protein, CDR3 DNA. D genes are given only for firm matches. Not every row has a clone size; where given, it reads once, few, many or a size class.

- | 15 | TRBJ2-5 | few | TRBV10-3 | CAISTGHSYQETQYF | TGTGCCATCAGTACGGGACATTCGTACCAAGAGACCCAGTACTTC
TRBD2 | 13 | TRBJ2-1 | few | TRBV29-1 | CSAASGVYNEQFF | TGCAGCGCCGCTAGCGGGGTGTACAATGAGCAGTTCTTC
- | 13 | TRBJ2-5 | - | TRBV29-1 | CSVRPSGWGAQYF | TGCAGCGTGAGGCCATCGGGCTGGGGGGCCCAGTACTTC
- | 13 | TRBJ2-7 | many | TRBV5-1 | CASSLARYSEQYF | TGCGCCAGCAGCTTGGCCCGTTACAGCGAGCAGTACTTC
TRBD2 | 15 | TRBJ2-7 | - | TRBV20-1 | CSARVAGRFSYEQYF | TGCAGTGCTAGAGTAGCGGGCCGATTCTCCTACGAGCAGTACTTC
TRBD2 | 16 | TRBJ2-7 | many | TRBV11-3 | CASSVRLAGGPYEQYF | TGTGCCAGCAGCGTAAGACTAGCGGGAGGGCCCTACGAGCAGTACTTC
- | 15 | TRBJ1-2 | - | TRBV6-5 | CASSASSGRGYGYTF | TGTGCCAGCAGTGCTTCTAGCGGGAGGGGGTATGGCTACACCTTC
- | 10 | TRBJ1-1 | - | TRBV7-9 | CASSTTEAFF | TGTGCCAGCAGCACCACTGAAGCTTTCTTT
- | 14 | TRBJ2-1 | - | TRBV12-3/TRBV12-4 | CASKKGEYYNEQFF | TGTGCCAGCAAGAAGGGGGAGTACTACAATGAGCAGTTCTTC
TRBD1 | 14 | TRBJ1-1 | many | TRBV13 | CASSSRTGGTEAFF | TGTGCCAGCAGCTCCCGGACAGGAGGGACTGAAGCTTTCTTT
- | 14 | TRBJ1-6 | few | TRBV10-3 | CAISEGKDNSPLHF | TGTGCCATCAGTGAGGGGAAGGATAATTCACCCCTCCACTTT
- | 14 | TRBJ2-7 | - | TRBV5-1 | CASSLNSGAYEQYF | TGCGCCAGCAGCTTGAATAGCGGAGCCTACGAGCAGTACTTC
- | 13 | TRBJ2-7 | many | TRBV7-8 | CASSLEVGGEQYF | TGTGCCAGCAGCTTAGAAGTGGGGGGCGAGCAGTACTTC
TRBD1 | 15 | TRBJ1-5 | many | TRBV19 | CASTATGSFEQPQHF | TGTGCCAGTACCGCGACAGGGTCCTTCGAACAGCCCCAGCATTTT
- | 14 | TRBJ1-2 | - | TRBV2 | CASSTPGGVHGYTF | TGTGCCAGCAGTACCCCGGGGGGGGTGCATGGCTACACCTTC
- | 13 | TRBJ2-3 | - | TRBV5-4 | CASSPPWSDAQYF | TGTGCCAGCAGCCCCCCCTGGTCAGATGCGCAGTATTTT
TRBD1 | 17 | TRBJ1-5 | many | TRBV12-3/TRBV12-4 | CASSFPATGRGGQPQHF | TGTGCCAGCAGTTTCCCTGCGACAGGGAGAGGAGGACAGCCCCAGCATTTT
- | 14 | TRBJ1-2 | - | TRBV4-2 | CASRTSGTTYGYTF | TGTGCCAGCAGGACTAGCGGGACAACCTATGGCTACACCTTC
TRBD1 | 14 | TRBJ1-2 | - | TRBV7-6 | CASSRGDANYGYTF | TGTGCTAGCAGCAGGGGGGACGCTAACTATGGCTACACCTTC
- | 15 | TRBJ2-6 | - | TRBV15 | CATSTGHSGANVLTF | TGTGCCACCAGCACGGGACATTCTGGGGCCAACGTCCTGACTTTC
TRBD1 | 18 | TRBJ2-6 | - | TRBV4-3 | CASSQSAGGGPGANVLTF | TGCGCCAGCAGCCAATCTGCAGGGGGTGGCCCTGGGGCCAACGTCCTGACTTTC
- | 15 | TRBJ2-7 | - | TRBV2 | CASSELGKVPYEQYF | TGTGCCAGCAGTGAGTTGGGGAAGGTCCCCTACGAGCAGTACTTC
TRBD1 | 14 | TRBJ1-5 | few | TRBV19 | CATAPGQGNQPQHF | TGTGCCACCGCACCGGGACAGGGAAATCAGCCCCAGCATTTT
TRBD1 | 18 | TRBJ1-2 | - | TRBV7-6 | CASSLAPGQGPRGYGYTF | TGTGCCAGCAGCTTAGCCCCGGGACAGGGACCTAGAGGCTATGGCTACACCTTC
- | 14 | TRBJ2-7 | - | TRBV6-1 | CASSVGQPGGEQYF | TGTGCCAGCAGTGTTGGACAGCCCGGGGGCGAGCAGTACTTC
TRBD1 | 15 | TRBJ1-2 | - | TRBV11-2 | CASSFRDRGWDGYTF | TGTGCCAGCAGCTTTCGAGACAGGGGGTGGGATGGCTACACCTTC
TRBD2 | 18 | TRBJ2-7 | - | TRBV7-2 | CASSLLLAGDVFYNEQYF | TGTGCCAGCAGCTTATTACTAGCGGGAGACGTGTTCTACAATGAGCAGTACTTC
- | 15 | TRBJ1-6 | - | TRBV25-1 | CASQEEGRLGSPLHF | TGTGCCAGCCAAGAAGAGGGGCGGCTAGGTTCACCCCTCCACTTT
- | 14 | TRBJ1-2 | - | TRBV6-1 | CASSYPSGNYGYTF | TGTGCCAGCAGTTATCCGTCCGGGAACTATGGCTACACCTTC
TRBD2 | 15 | TRBJ2-5 | - | TRBV18 | CASSPGTSRLETQYF | TGTGCCAGCTCACCAGGGACTAGCCGGTTGGAGACCCAGTACTTC
- | 16 | TRBJ2-5 | few | TRBV3-1 | CASSQDGQGARETQYF | TGTGCCAGCAGCCAAGATGGGCAGGGTGCCAGAGAGACCCAGTACTTC
TRBD2 | 16 | TRBJ2-5 | - | TRBV7-2 | CASSPRTSGPRETQYF | TGTGCCAGCAGCCCACGTACTAGCGGGCCAAGGGAGACCCAGTACTTC